This T cell receptor (beta chain) was observed in a study of T cells in Graves' hyperthyroidism and ophthalmopathy. This clonotype was picked up many times. Its antigen is currently unknown. Regions amplified from RNA transcripts were the TCR beta CDR3 regions. Using the HTBI primer set, a first-round RT-PCR was run on the TCR CDR3. In TCRdb, the multiplex PCR reads were re-called with MiXCR into one record per CDR3 protein. This table has about 300,000 distinct CDR3 sequences, roughly 19% appearing once. Notes on the study in general: Ophthalmopathy, which appeared later, was predicted by the model a median about 6.8 months before onset. Most thyroid clonotypes expanded above 0.001 appeared in blood too.

The diagnoses drew upon clinical symptoms, serum thyroxine and TRAb, thyroid ultrasound and orbital computed tomography. PBMCs stemmed from less than 13 ml fresh peripheral blood. The source material was blood. The origin of this receptor is a man aged 45-65 years with Graves' ophthalmopathy.

The CDR3 coding sequence is TGTGCCAGCTCACCCGGGACAGTGGGGACGTCTGAAGCTTTCTTT. Translated: CASSPGTVGTSEAFF. The chain is built from TRBV18 and TRBJ1-1, with TRBD1 identical over 7 bases. The CDR3 covers 15 residues. V shed 3 bases and J 6 bases; nucleotides not matched to a gene: 10. Germline values: CDR1 KGHSH, CDR2 LQKENI. Complete variable domain (other parts from reference TRBV18 and TRBJ1-1): NAGVMQNPRHLVRRRGQEARLRCSPMKGHSHVYWYRQLPEEGLKFMVYLQKENIIDESGMPKERFSAEFPKEGPSILRIQQVVRGDSAAYFCASSPGTVGTSEAFFGQGTRLTVV.